This entry is about one T cell receptor (beta chain). The antigen is not known. These data belong to a study of cytomegalovirus exposure and HLA in healthy donors. Study details: A previous analysis identified 117 million unique TCR beta sequences derived from roughly 190 million T cells.

Study-level findings and limits: Exclusion applied to some V segments, including TRBV6-2 and TRBV6-3, as they were indistinguishable. Associated with cytomegalovirus, according to the listing, were 150 to 200 TCR beta chains.

Germline V CDR1 and CDR2: SGHVS, FQNEAQ. J was trimmed by 7 bases and V by 3 bases; bases with no gene match: 11. The CDR3 covers 17 residues. Primers for the PCR totalled 60 Vbeta and 13 Jbeta. Assay used: immunoSEQ multiplex PCR; TCRdb lists only in-frame clones, some missing. The table records 150,000 to 200,000 clones, 70% to 85% of them present only once. The J gene is TRBJ2-1, the V gene TRBV7-8; 11 bases align to TRBD2. The receptor's source is a man between 18 and 29 years old in good health and CMV-seronegative. Sequences were obtained from PBMCs. The CDR3 nucleotides read TGTGCCAGCAGCTTCGGATCCGGGACTAGCGGACAGAATGAGCAGTTCTTC. Protein: CASSFGSGTSGQNEQFF.